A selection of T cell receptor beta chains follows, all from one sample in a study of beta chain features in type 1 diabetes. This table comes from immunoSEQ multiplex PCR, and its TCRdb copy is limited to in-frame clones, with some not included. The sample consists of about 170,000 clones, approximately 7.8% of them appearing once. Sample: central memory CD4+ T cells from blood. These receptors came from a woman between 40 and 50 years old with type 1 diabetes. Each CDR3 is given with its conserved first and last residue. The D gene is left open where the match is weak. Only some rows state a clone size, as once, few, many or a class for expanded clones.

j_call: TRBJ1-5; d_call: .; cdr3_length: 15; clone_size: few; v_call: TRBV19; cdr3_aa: CASSIDRIGNQPQHF; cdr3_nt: TGTGCCAGTAGTATAGATCGCATAGGCAATCAGCCCCAGCATTTT
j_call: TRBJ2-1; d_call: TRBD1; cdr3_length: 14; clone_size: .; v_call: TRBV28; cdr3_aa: CASSLTGAHNEQFF; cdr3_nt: TGTGCCAGCAGCCTCACAGGGGCCCACAATGAGCAGTTCTTC
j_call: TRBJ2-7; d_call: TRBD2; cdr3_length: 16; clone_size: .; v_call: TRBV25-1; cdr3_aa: CASRPASSGTSYEQYF; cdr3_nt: TGTGCCAGCAGGCCCGCCTCTAGCGGGACCTCCTACGAGCAGTACTTC
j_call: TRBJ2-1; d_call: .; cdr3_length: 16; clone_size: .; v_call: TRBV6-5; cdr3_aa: CASSYSQVPSYNEQFF; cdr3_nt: TGTGCCAGCAGTTACTCACAGGTACCCTCCTACAATGAGCAGTTCTTC
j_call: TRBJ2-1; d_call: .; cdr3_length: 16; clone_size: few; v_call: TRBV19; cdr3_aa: CASSPGEAGNYNEQFF; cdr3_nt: TGTGCCAGTAGTCCCGGGGAAGCGGGTAACTACAATGAGCAGTTCTTC
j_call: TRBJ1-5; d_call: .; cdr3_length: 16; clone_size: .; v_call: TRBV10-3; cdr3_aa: CAISDPGTPSNQPQHF; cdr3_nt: TGTGCCATCAGTGATCCCGGGACACCATCCAATCAGCCCCAGCATTTT
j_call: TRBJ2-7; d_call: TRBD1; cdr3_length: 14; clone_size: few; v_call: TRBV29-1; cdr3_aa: CSVFSGQGAYEQYF; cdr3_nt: TGCAGCGTTTTTTCGGGACAGGGTGCCTACGAGCAGTACTTC
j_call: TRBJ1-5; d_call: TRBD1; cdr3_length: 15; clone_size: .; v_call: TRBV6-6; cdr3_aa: CASSPRQGSNQPQHF; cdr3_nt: TGTGCCAGCAGCCCCAGACAGGGGAGCAATCAGCCCCAGCATTTT
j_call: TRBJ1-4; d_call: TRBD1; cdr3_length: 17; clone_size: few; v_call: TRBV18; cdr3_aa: CASSPIGTGRIPVKLFF; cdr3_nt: TGTGCCAGCTCACCGATCGGGACAGGGCGAATTCCGGTAAAACTGTTTTTT
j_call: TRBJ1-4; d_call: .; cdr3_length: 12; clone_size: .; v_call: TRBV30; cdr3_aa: CACTKTNEKLFF; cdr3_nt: TGTGCCTGCACAAAAACTAATGAAAAACTGTTTTTT
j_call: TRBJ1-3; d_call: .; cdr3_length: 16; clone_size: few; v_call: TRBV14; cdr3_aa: CASSEAGVPFGNTIYF; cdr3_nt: TGTGCCAGCAGCGAAGCAGGGGTCCCGTTCGGAAACACCATATATTTT
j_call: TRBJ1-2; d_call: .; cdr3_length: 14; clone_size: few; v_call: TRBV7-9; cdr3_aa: CASSLPDSGYGYTF; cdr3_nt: TGTGCCAGCAGCTTACCGGACAGTGGATATGGCTACACCTTC
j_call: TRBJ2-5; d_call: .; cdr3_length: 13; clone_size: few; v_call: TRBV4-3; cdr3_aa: CASSQGRAETQYF; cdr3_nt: TGCGCCAGCAGCCAAGGCAGGGCTGAGACCCAGTACTTC
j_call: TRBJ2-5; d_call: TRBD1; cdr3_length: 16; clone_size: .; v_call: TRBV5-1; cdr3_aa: CASSLVPGTEQETQYF; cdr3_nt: TGCGCCAGCAGCTTGGTACCGGGGACAGAACAAGAGACCCAGTACTTC
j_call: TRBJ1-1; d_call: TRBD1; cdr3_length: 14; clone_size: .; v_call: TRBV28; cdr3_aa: CASSLRFRGNPLFF; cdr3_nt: TGTGCCAGCAGTTTAAGGTTCAGGGGGAACCCGCTTTTCTTT
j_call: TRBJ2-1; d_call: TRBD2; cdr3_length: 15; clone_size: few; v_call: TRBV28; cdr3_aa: CASRGTSYKNNEQFF; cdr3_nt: TGTGCCAGCAGGGGGACTAGCTACAAAAATAATGAGCAGTTCTTC
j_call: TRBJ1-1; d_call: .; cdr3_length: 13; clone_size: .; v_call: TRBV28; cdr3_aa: CATRTEMNTEAFF; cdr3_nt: TGTGCCACGAGGACAGAGATGAACACTGAAGCTTTCTTT
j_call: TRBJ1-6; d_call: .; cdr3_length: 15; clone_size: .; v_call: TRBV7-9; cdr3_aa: CAIPLRGSLESPLHF; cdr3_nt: TGTGCCATCCCACTGAGGGGGTCTCTGGAATCACCCCTCCACTTT
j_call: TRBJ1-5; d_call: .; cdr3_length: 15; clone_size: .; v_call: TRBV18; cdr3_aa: CASSPDPGNNQPQHF; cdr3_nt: TGTGCCAGCTCACCTGACCCAGGGAACAATCAGCCCCAGCATTTT
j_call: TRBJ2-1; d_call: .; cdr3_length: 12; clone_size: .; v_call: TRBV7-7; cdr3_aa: CASSSTGNEQFF; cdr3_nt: TGTGCTAGCAGCTCTACAGGGAATGAGCAGTTCTTC
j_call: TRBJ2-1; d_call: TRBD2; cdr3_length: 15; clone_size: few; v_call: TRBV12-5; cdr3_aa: CASGPGEGHGNEQFF; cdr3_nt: TGTGCTAGTGGTCCGGGGGAGGGCCATGGAAATGAGCAGTTCTTC
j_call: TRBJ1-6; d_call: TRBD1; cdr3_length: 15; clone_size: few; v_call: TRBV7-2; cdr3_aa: CASSSPRGQESPLHF; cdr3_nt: TGTGCCAGCAGCTCCCCGAGGGGGCAGGAGTCACCCCTCCACTTT
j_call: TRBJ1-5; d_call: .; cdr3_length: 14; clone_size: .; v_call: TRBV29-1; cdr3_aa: CSVGDSLSNQPQHF; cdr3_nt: TGCAGCGTTGGAGACAGTTTAAGCAATCAGCCCCAGCATTTT
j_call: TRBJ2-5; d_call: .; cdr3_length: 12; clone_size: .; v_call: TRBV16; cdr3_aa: CASSRTGETQYF; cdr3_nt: TGTGCCAGCAGCCGAACGGGGGAGACCCAGTACTTC
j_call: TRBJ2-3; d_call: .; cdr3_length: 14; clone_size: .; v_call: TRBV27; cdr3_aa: CASSTRQDTDTQYF; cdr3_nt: TGTGCCAGCAGTACCAGACAGGACACAGATACGCAGTATTTT
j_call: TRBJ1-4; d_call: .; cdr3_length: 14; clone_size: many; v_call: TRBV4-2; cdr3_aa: CASSQEAGGEKLFF; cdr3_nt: TGTGCCAGCAGCCAAGAGGCGGGGGGTGAAAAACTGTTTTTT
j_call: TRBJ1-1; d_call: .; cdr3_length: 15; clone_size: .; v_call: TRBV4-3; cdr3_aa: CASSQELGGNTEAFF; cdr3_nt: TGCGCCAGCAGCCAAGAGTTGGGGGGGAACACTGAAGCTTTCTTT
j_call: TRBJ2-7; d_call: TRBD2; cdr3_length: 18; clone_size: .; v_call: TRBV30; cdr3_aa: CAWSPDLGLAGMGYEQYF; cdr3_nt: TGTGCCTGGAGTCCCGACCTTGGACTAGCGGGAATGGGCTACGAGCAGTACTTC
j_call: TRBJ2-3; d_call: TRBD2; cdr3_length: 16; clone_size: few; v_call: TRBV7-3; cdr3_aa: CASSRSGTSGGDTQYF; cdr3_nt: TGTGCCAGCAGCCGCTCCGGGACTAGCGGGGGGGATACGCAGTATTTT
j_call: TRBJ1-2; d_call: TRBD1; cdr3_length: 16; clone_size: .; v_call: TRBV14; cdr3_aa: CASSQARQGFNYGYTF; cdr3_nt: TGTGCCAGCAGCCAAGCTCGACAGGGATTTAACTATGGCTACACCTTC
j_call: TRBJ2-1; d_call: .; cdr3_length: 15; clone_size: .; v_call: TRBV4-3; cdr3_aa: CASSRRGGRYNEQFF; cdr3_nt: TGCGCCAGCAGCCGGCGTGGAGGGAGATACAATGAGCAGTTCTTC
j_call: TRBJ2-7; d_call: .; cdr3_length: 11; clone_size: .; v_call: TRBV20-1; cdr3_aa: CSAYYGGEQYF; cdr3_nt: TGCAGTGCTTATTACGGAGGAGAGCAGTACTTC
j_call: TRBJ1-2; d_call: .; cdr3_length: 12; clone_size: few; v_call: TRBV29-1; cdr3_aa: CSVERGDYGYTF; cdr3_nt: TGCAGCGTTGAGCGGGGAGACTATGGCTACACCTTC